The source of this T cell receptor beta chain is a study of T cells after yellow fever vaccination. TCRdb reprocessed the 5' RACE reads with MiXCR, giving one entry per CDR3 protein. The table lists hundreds of thousands of distinct CDR3 sequences, about an eighth of them singletons. This clonotype was seen more than once but under ten times. The CDR3 contains 14 residues. Deletions cut 6 bases from V and 5 bases from J, with 15 bases between. CDR1 and CDR2 from the germline V gene are MRHNA and SNTAGT. Sequenced here: CD4+ T cells sorted from PBMCs, sampled 15 days after the yellow fever booster vaccination. The rearrangement uses TRBV6-4 and TRBJ2-3, with TRBD1 as a possible D gene (5 bases). The source of this sequence is a man aged 18 to 30 who received the YFV17D yellow fever vaccine. The CDR3 is CASSRVSGIDTQYF. CDR3 nucleotide sequence: TGTGCCAGCAGCAGGGTTTCGGGTATAGATACGCAGTATTTT.